What follows are 29 T cell receptor beta chains derived from one specimen sequenced in a study of T cells in Graves' hyperthyroidism and ophthalmopathy. TCR beta CDR3 regions were amplified from RNA. With the HTBI primer set, the TCR CDR3 went through a first round of RT-PCR. TCRdb used MiXCR to reprocess the multiplex PCR reads, holding one entry per CDR3 protein. This table has 300,000 to 500,000 distinct CDR3 sequences, over 13% appearing once. Sequenced: blood. These TCRs come from a man aged 45-60 years with Graves' ophthalmopathy.

This clonotype was counted only a few times. This chain's CDR3 is CASRASGGKNIQYF. The DNA of the CDR3 is TGTGCCAGCAGGGCCTCAGGGGGAAAAAACATTCAGTACTTC. The chain links TRBV6-1 to TRBJ2-4, with 7 bases aligning to TRBD1. Trimming at V came to 6 bases and at J to 4 bases, leaving 6 bases not matched to a gene. The CDR3 is 14 residues long. Per the germline V gene, CDR1 is MNHNS and CDR2 is SASEGT.

Note on this clonotype: This may arise from a read error, as a much more abundant clone is one base away. No conserved phenylalanine or tryptophan ends this CDR3, so it is likely a read error. The CDR3 bases are TGTGCCAGCAGTGAAGCGGGGTCTGGAAACACCATATATCTT. Translation: CASSEAGSGNTIYL. The V call is TRBV2, the J call TRBJ1-3; D unresolved. Trimming shortened V by 0 bases and J by 1 base, and 4 bases separated the two germline ends. The CDR3 has 14 amino acids. Looked up from germline, CDR1 is SNHLY and CDR2 is FYNNEI.

This clonotype has a handful of counts. The chain couples TRBV6-6 to TRBJ2-3; the D gene is possibly TRBD2 (6 bases). The CDR3 spans 15 residues. Looked up from germline, CDR1 is MNHNY and CDR2 is SVGAGI (reference sequence). V lost 2 bases and J lost 2, with 11 bases in between. The CDR3 protein is CASSYGRDFTDTQYF. The CDR3, as DNA: TGTGCCAGCAGTTACGGGCGGGATTTCACAGATACGCAGTATTTT.

This clonotype was counted ten times or more. The chain is built from TRBV11-3 and TRBJ2-3; 7 nucleotides agree with TRBD2. Trimming took 1 base from V and 4 from J; bases not matched to a gene: 11. The CDR3 runs 17 residues. CDR1 SGHNT and CDR2 YENEEA come from the germline V gene. The CDR3 DNA follows: TGTGCCAGCAGCTTAGCTCGGAGCGGGATTGCGCCAGATACGCAGTATTTT. The encoded protein is CASSLARSGIAPDTQYF.

The J gene is TRBJ2-3, the V gene TRBV3-1; TRBD1 agrees at 8 bases. Looked up from germline, CDR1 is LGHDT and CDR2 is YNNKEL (reference sequence). The CDR3 has 14 amino acids. The J segment lost 3 bases and the V segment lost 3 bases, leaving 2 bases of the junction unmatched. The CDR3: CASSHGQGTDTQYF. The CDR3 nucleotides are TGTGCCAGCAGCCACGGACAGGGAACAGATACGCAGTATTTT.

The V and J genes are TRBV20-1 and TRBJ2-1; D remains unclear. This CDR3 comprises 14 residues. The germline V gene encodes CDR1 DFQATT and CDR2 SNEGSKA (reference sequence). With 2 bases removed from V and 3 bases from J, the gap between germline ends came to 11 bases. As DNA, the CDR3 is TGCAGTGCTAGATGGGCTGGATTCTACAATGAGCAGTTCTTC. Encoded protein: CSARWAGFYNEQFF.

The table lists this clonotype with many counts. The chain links TRBV29-1 to TRBJ2-1; no reliable D call. Looked up from germline, CDR1 is SQVTM and CDR2 is ANQGSEA. CDR3 length: 11 amino acids. V was cut by 4 bases and J by 5 bases, with 6 bases left in between. The CDR3 DNA reads as TGCAGCGTTGGGGGTGACAATGAGCAGTTCTTC. Residues: CSVGGDNEQFF.

This clonotype was counted many times. The V gene is TRBV29-1, the J gene TRBJ2-7, with a possible D match to TRBD2 (5 bases). The CDR3 extends over 13 amino acids. Trimming removed 3 bases from V and 3 bases from J, with 12 bases in between. The V gene's germline CDR1 is SQVTM and CDR2 ANQGSEA. The CDR3 loop reads CSVEGGPDYEQYF. In nucleotides, the CDR3 is TGCAGCGTTGAGGGCGGGCCAGACTACGAGCAGTACTTC.

V usage is TRBV4-1 and J usage is TRBJ2-7, with TRBD2 identical over 8 bases. This CDR3 spans 16 amino acids. Germline loops: CDR1 MGHRA, CDR2 YSYEKL. V was clipped by 1 base and J by 3 bases; unmatched bases: 8. The CDR3, as DNA: TGCGCCAGCAGCCAAGTGTTAGCGGGAAGGGACTACGAGCAGTACTTC. Its protein is CASSQVLAGRDYEQYF.

At least ten counts were recorded for this clonotype. V and J are TRBV11-3 and TRBJ1-1; D is perhaps TRBD1 (6 bases). The V and J ends lost 1 base and 6 bases respectively, with 9 bases between them. This CDR3 is 13 amino acids long. CDR1 SGHNT and CDR2 YENEEA come from the germline V gene. The CDR3 sequence: CASSLVQGPEAFF. CDR3 DNA: TGTGCCAGCAGCTTAGTACAGGGTCCTGAAGCTTTCTTT.

This sequence joins TRBV15 and TRBJ2-7; 7 bases fit TRBD1. CDR3 length: 14 residues. From germline, CDR1 is LNHNV and CDR2 YYDKDF (reference sequence). With 5 bases clipped from V and 6 bases from J, the junction kept 10 bases outside the gene matches. This chain's CDR3 is CATSLGRGSFEQYF. Here the CDR3 DNA reads TGTGCCACCAGCCTGGGCAGGGGGAGTTTCGAGCAGTACTTC.

The chain uses TRBV25-1 and TRBJ2-3, with unresolved D. The V and J ends lost 4 bases and 2 bases respectively, with 19 bases between them. The CDR3 is 17 amino acids. Germline loops: CDR1 MGHDK, CDR2 SYGVNS. The CDR3 here is CASSGPPGALHTDTQYF. DNA of the CDR3: TGTGCCAGCAGTGGCCCCCCGGGCGCACTTCACACAGATACGCAGTATTTT.

This clonotype showed up just a few times. The chain combines TRBV19 with TRBJ2-5; the D gene is possibly TRBD1 (5 bases). V lost 5 bases, J lost 1 base, and 11 bases lay in between. Germline assignment: CDR1 LNHDA and CDR2 SQIVND (reference sequence). The CDR3 contains 14 residues. This chain's CDR3 is CASSPGLVQETQYF. The CDR3 coding sequence is TGTGCCAGTAGTCCAGGGCTGGTCCAAGAGACCCAGTACTTC.

This clonotype was detected ten times or more. V usage is TRBV6-1 and J usage is TRBJ2-3, with D uncertain. This CDR3 region has 16 residues. Germline V gene sequence: CDR1 MNHNS, CDR2 SASEGT. Trimming left V 6 bases short and J 4 bases short, with 20 bases between. The CDR3 sequence is CASSPTIGPPPDTQYF. Written as DNA, the CDR3 is TGTGCCAGCAGCCCTACCATAGGGCCACCCCCAGATACGCAGTATTTT.

At least ten counts were recorded for this clonotype. The chain is built from TRBV2 and TRBJ1-5; D uncertain. The V and J ends lost 5 bases and 3 bases respectively, with 14 bases between them. This CDR3 region has 15 residues. The germline gives CDR1 SNHLY, CDR2 FYNNEI. The CDR3 nucleotides read TGTGCCAGCAGTTACGACGACACCTACAATCAGCCCCAGCATTTT. Its translation: CASSYDDTYNQPQHF.

This clonotype was seen more than once but under ten times. The J gene is TRBJ1-1, the V gene TRBV19; maybe TRBD1 (6 bases). Germline lookup yields CDR1 LNHDA and CDR2 SQIVND (reference sequence). The length of the CDR3 is 18 residues. With 6 bases removed from V and 0 bases from J, the gap between germline ends came to 23 bases. As DNA, the CDR3 is TGTGCCAGTAGCTTACAGGGAGGGAACATTATGATGAACACTGAAGCTTTCTTT. As protein: CASSLQGGNIMMNTEAFF. Drawing the rest from reference TRBV19 and TRBJ1-1, the complete variable domain is DGGITQSPKYLFRKEGQNVTLSCEQNLNHDAMYWYRQDPGQGLRLIYYSQIVNDFQKGDIAEGYSVSREKKESFPLTVTSAQKNPTAFYLCASSLQGGNIMMNTEAFFGQGTRLTVV.

Note on this clonotype: The junction and the germline gene differ at one end; a read error may be behind it. The chain employs TRBV7-7 and TRBJ2-3; 9 bases fit TRBD2. The CDR3 length is 16 residues. Germline CDR1 reads SSHAT; CDR2 reads FNYEAQ (reference sequence). The CDR3 reads CASSLRASGGTDTQYF. Written as DNA, the CDR3 is TGTGCTAGCAGCTTAAGGGCTAGCGGGGGCACAGATACGCAGTATTTT.

This clonotype appeared many times. V is TRBV6-2 or TRBV6-3 and J is TRBJ2-1, with 15 bases matching TRBD2. Per the germline V gene, CDR1 is MNHEY and CDR2 is SVGEGT. The ends lost 1 base at V and 1 base at J; junction bases unmatched: 5. CDR3 length: 19 residues. DNA for the CDR3: TGTGCCAGCAGTTACTGGACTAGCGGGAGGGCCTTTTCCTACAATGAGCAGTTCTTC. Protein product: CASSYWTSGRAFSYNEQFF.

This clonotype was detected many times. V and J are TRBV20-1 and TRBJ1-1, with D unresolved. The V gene's germline CDR1 is DFQATT and CDR2 SNEGSKA (reference sequence). V gave up 1 base and J gave up 5 bases, with 11 bases separating them. This CDR3 has 13 amino acids. The CDR3 protein is CSARGTLRTEAFF. CDR3 coding DNA: TGCAGTGCTAGAGGGACCCTTAGGACTGAAGCTTTCTTT.

This clonotype was counted at least ten times. The chain recombines TRBV5-6 with TRBJ1-4; 12 bases match TRBD1. Germline V gene data show CDR1 as SGHDT and CDR2 as YYEEEE. The J segment lost 3 bases and the V segment lost 3 bases, leaving 9 bases of the junction unmatched. The length of the CDR3 is 18 residues. The CDR3 region has the DNA TGTGCCAGCAGCTCGACCCCGGGACAGGGGGCCGCTAATGAAAAACTGTTTTTT. Its protein product is CASSSTPGQGAANEKLFF.

J is TRBJ2-1 and V is TRBV6-1; D is possibly TRBD2 (6 bases). This CDR3 region has 16 residues. Trimming removed 6 bases from V and 4 bases from J, with 19 bases in between. From germline, CDR1 is MNHNS and CDR2 SASEGT. The CDR3 bases are TGTGCCAGCAGGGGGGGTGGGGGAGATCCTTACAATGAGCAGTTCTTC. Its protein product is CASRGGGGDPYNEQFF.

This clonotype showed up many times. This chain joins TRBV19 and TRBJ2-5; TRBD1 matches at 8 bases. After removal of 1 base from V and 4 bases from J, the junction contained 2 bases not matched to a gene. Per the germline V gene, CDR1 is LNHDA and CDR2 is SQIVND (reference sequence). This CDR3 has 14 amino acids. Here the CDR3 DNA reads TGTGCCAGTAGTATAGGGACAGGGAGAGAGACCCAGTACTTC. Its translation is CASSIGTGRETQYF.

This chain joins TRBV12-5 and TRBJ2-1, with TRBD1 matching over 11 bases. The CDR3 contains 17 residues. V lost 0 bases to trimming and J lost 8 bases; unmatched junction nucleotides: 9. The germline CDR1 and CDR2 sequences are LGHNT and FRNRAP. The CDR3 here is CASGLVRLGQGADEQFF. For the CDR3, the DNA is TGTGCTAGTGGTTTGGTAAGATTAGGACAGGGGGCCGATGAGCAGTTCTTC.

In its sample, this clonotype was seen many times. The chain couples TRBV20-1 to TRBJ2-3, with a tentative D call TRBD2 (5 bases). The CDR3 covers 16 residues. Germline V lookup: CDR1 DFQATT, CDR2 SNEGSKA (reference sequence). The V and J ends lost 5 bases and 4 bases respectively, with 22 bases between them. The CDR3 region has the DNA TGCAGTGCTCGGGGATTGAGTGTTCTAGGAGCAGATACGCAGTATTTT. This translates into CSARGLSVLGADTQYF.

This clonotype was counted between two and nine times. CDR3 sequence: CSARQGSTYEQYF. CDR3 nucleotide sequence: TGCAGCGCCCGACAGGGGTCGACCTACGAGCAGTACTTC. V and J are TRBV29-1 and TRBJ2-7, with TRBD1 matching over 8 bases. Per the germline V gene, CDR1 is SQVTM and CDR2 is ANQGSEA. The CDR3 is 13 amino acids. V lost 7 bases, J lost 2 bases, and 7 bases stayed unmatched.

The CDR3 nucleotides read TGTGCCAGCAGTTTCCCGGGAACCTACAATGAGCAGTTCTTC. Protein product: CASSFPGTYNEQFF. The chain has TRBV13 and TRBJ2-1; TRBD2 is a possible D gene (5 bases). CDR3 size: 14 residues. Germline CDR1 reads PRHDT; CDR2 reads FYEKMQ (reference sequence). V was pared by 6 bases and J by 2 bases, with 11 bases between.

This chain uses TRBV3-1 with TRBJ2-1; TRBD2 agrees at 13 bases. Germline lookup yields CDR1 LGHDT and CDR2 YNNKEL (reference sequence). With V trimmed by 4 bases and J by 13 bases, 10 bases remained unmatched. This CDR3 has 15 residues. The CDR3 spells CASSRTLGLAGPQFF. DNA for the CDR3: TGTGCCAGCAGCCGGACACTGGGACTAGCGGGACCTCAGTTCTTC.

As concerns this clonotype: A single base separates this from a much larger clone, so it may be a read error. The J gene is TRBJ2-7, the V gene TRBV9, with D uncertain. The CDR3 has 14 amino acids. The V and J ends lost 3 bases and 2 bases respectively, with 12 bases between them. Per the germline V gene, CDR1 is SGDLS and CDR2 is YYNGEE. CDR3 nucleotides: TGTGCCAGCAGCGCCCACGAGAATCCCTACGAGCAGTACTTC. Its protein is CASSAHENPYEQYF.

This clonotype was counted once. The chain has TRBV11-2 and TRBJ2-7, with 10 bases fitting TRBD2. CDR1 and CDR2 (germline): SGHAT, FQNNGV. The CDR3 consists of 17 residues. V gave up 1 base and J gave up 3 bases; unmatched junction bases: 9. CDR3 region: CASSLGGFLAGDYEQYF. The CDR3 coding sequence is TGTGCCAGCAGCTTAGGGGGGTTCCTAGCGGGAGACTACGAGCAGTACTTC.